One sample yielded the 5 T cell receptor beta chains listed below, sequenced in a study of cytomegalovirus exposure and HLA in healthy donors. PCR amplification relied on 60 Vbeta primers (plus 13 Jbeta primers). Using immunoSEQ multiplex PCR, the repertoire was profiled, and TCRdb retains in-frame clones only, with some absent. The sample has about 240,000 clones; about 80% are singletons. The material sequenced was PBMCs. The receptor source for this set is a woman aged 55-70 years in good health and CMV-seropositive.

V gene TRBV2 combines with J gene TRBJ1-6; D unresolved. Germline V gene lookup returns CDR1 SNHLY and CDR2 FYNNEI. Trimming pared 4 bases from V and 5 bases from J, leaving 9 bases between. The CDR3 spans 14 residues. The CDR3 DNA sequence: TGTGCCAGCAGTGGAGAAGCTAATAATTCACCCCTCCACTTT. This translates into CASSGEANNSPLHF. Full variable domain (remainder filled in from reference TRBV2 and TRBJ1-6): EPEVTQTPSHQVTQMGQEVILRCVPISNHLYFYWYRQILGQKVEFLVSFYNNEISEKSEIFDDQFSVERPDGSNFTLKIRSTKLEDSAMYFCASSGEANNSPLHFGNGTRLTVT.

The chain combines TRBV5-1 with TRBJ2-1; D possibly corresponds to TRBD2 (7 bases). V dropped 4 bases and J dropped 4 bases, with 18 bases sitting between them. CDR1 SGHRS and CDR2 YFSETQ come from the germline V gene. CDR3 length: 16 amino acids. The CDR3 region is CASSTSGGGGYNEQFF. The CDR3 DNA sequence: TGCGCCAGCAGCACCTCGGGGGGCGGTGGGTACAATGAGCAGTTCTTC.

CDR3 loop: CATSRDRGREYF. The CDR3 DNA reads as TGTGCCACCAGCAGAGACCGGGGGAGGGAGTACTTC. V gene TRBV15 combines with J gene TRBJ2-7; 7 bases map to TRBD2. Unmatched junction bases numbered 4, after V lost 0 bases and J lost 11 bases. The CDR3 consists of 12 residues. Germline CDR1 and CDR2: LNHNV and YYDKDF (reference sequence).

This clone occurred a few times. The chain links TRBV29-1 to TRBJ1-1; D is unclear. Germline assignment: CDR1 SQVTM and CDR2 ANQGSEA. The CDR3 extends over 13 amino acids. V was pared by 1 base and J by 6 bases, with 12 bases between. CDR3 nucleotide sequence: TGCAGCGTTGAAGGGTACGAGGTTTCTGAAGCTTTCTTT. This translates into CSVEGYEVSEAFF.

This chain joins TRBV6-6 and TRBJ2-7; a possible D gene is TRBD2 (6 bases). V was trimmed by 5 bases and J by 3 bases, leaving 11 bases between them. This CDR3 comprises 13 residues. Germline V gene sequence: CDR1 MNHNY, CDR2 SVGAGI (reference sequence). In DNA form, the CDR3 reads TGTGCCAGCAGTCCCTGGGACTTCTACGAGCAGTACTTC. It translates to CASSPWDFYEQYF.